This T cell receptor beta chain was captured in a study of T cells in Graves' hyperthyroidism and ophthalmopathy. About the research overall: At initial diagnosis, before any treatment had begun, peripheral blood was obtained. Findings and caveats of the study: Ophthalmopathy was model-predicted a median roughly 6.3 months pre-onset. In blood, most of the thyroid clonotypes expanded above 0.001 were also present.

The source material, RNA transcripts, was used to amplify TCR beta CDR3 regions. Carried out on the TCR CDR3, a first-round RT-PCR used the HTBI primer set. Each CDR3 protein gets one entry after TCRdb re-called the multiplex PCR reads with MiXCR. This table holds 600,000 to 650,000 distinct CDR3 sequences, 15% to 20% found once. This clonotype was detected many times. Its antigen is still unknown. Uncontrolled infection, other autoimmune disease, pregnancy or lactation excluded patients. This TCR derives from a young woman with Graves' hyperthyroidism. Sequenced material: blood.

CDR3 region: CASSVGGGPVGETQYF. CDR3 in DNA: TGTGCCAGCAGCGTAGGTGGAGGGCCTGTGGGAGAGACCCAGTACTTC. This chain joins TRBV9 and TRBJ2-5, with a weak D call TRBD2 (6 bases). Germline V gives CDR1 SGDLS, CDR2 YYNGEE. Trimming left V 0 bases short and J 4 bases short, with 16 bases between. This CDR3 region has 16 residues. Looking up the rest from reference TRBV9 and TRBJ2-5 gives the full variable domain: DSGVTQTPKHLITATGQRVTLRCSPRSGDLSVYWYQQSLDQGLQFLIQYYNGEERAKGNILERFSAQQFPDLHSELNLSSLELGDSALYFCASSVGGGPVGETQYFGPGTRLLVL.